Reported below is one T cell receptor (beta chain). This clonotype has at least ten counts. Its antigen target is currently unknown. No base qualities exist here, and no much larger clone lies one base off it. This sample is part of a study of Graves' ophthalmopathy and Graves' hyperthyroidism listed by TCRdb under 2018. In terms of the full investigation: Peripheral blood samples were taken at the time of initial diagnosis, before any treatment was given. The study used signatures of the TCR beta repertoire to tell Graves' ophthalmopathy apart from Graves' hyperthyroidism and to predict which patients would progress to ophthalmopathy. In total, 135 blood samples were TCR-sequenced: 43 ophthalmopathy, some 75 hyperthyroidism and some 17 hyperthyroidism-to-ophthalmopathy patients. To explore V-J signatures that distinguish ophthalmopathy from hyperthyroidism, a discovery set of about a hundred patients was enrolled, made up of 43 with ophthalmopathy and under 65 with stable hyperthyroidism. For independent validation, a separate cohort was made up of 18 to 20 hyperthyroidism patients plus 17 patients who later progressed from hyperthyroidism to ophthalmopathy. In roughly 6 hyperthyroidism patients, T-cell repertoires of thyroid tissue and blood were compared. Following sample collection, hyperthyroidism patients were given methimazole at a starting dose of 30 mg daily, and ophthalmopathy patients were given high-dose intravenous methylprednisolone. The approximately 100 discovery patients were randomly split 7:3 into training and test sets.

Patients with ophthalmopathy had moderately to severely active disease, with a Clinical Activity Score of 3 or more, a NOSPECS grade of 4 or more, and a disease duration of less than 3 months. Anyone with other autoimmune diseases, uncontrolled infections, pregnancy or lactation was excluded from the study. Clinical symptoms, serum thyroxine, TRAb, thyroid ultrasound and orbital computed tomography were used for diagnosis. PBMCs were isolated from more than 9 ml of fresh peripheral blood by Ficoll-Paque density gradient centrifugation. Total RNA was extracted using Trizol reagent, and RNA quality was checked on an Agilent 2100 Bioanalyzer. The germline V gene yields SGHRS for CDR1 and YFSETQ for CDR2. From the cysteine through the phenylalanine, the CDR3 covers 15 amino acids. Just CDR3 DNA is preserved here, 45 bases in frame from base 1. V is shortened by 4 bases, J by 0 bases, and the region joining them spans 11 bases.

For repertoire sequencing, the TCR beta CDR3 regions were amplified from RNA transcripts. A first-round RT-PCR used HTBI primers with the Qiagen OneStep RT-PCR kit, followed by a second-round multiplex PCR, size selection and purification. Sequencing of the libraries was carried out on an Illumina HiSeq2000 in paired-end mode with 100 bp reads. In the original analysis: Reads were processed with SOAPnuke, discarding reads with adapters, uncalled bases, mean Phred below 15, or no exact constant-primer or identifier match. COPE v1.2.5 was used to merge high-quality paired reads. Each unique nucleotide sequence was treated as a clonotype, and MiTCR v1.1 was used to align the clonotypes to the IMGT TRB V, D and J references. The analysis was limited to V-J combinations with a frequency above 0.0001, which together covered 99.2% of repertoires. For each V-J combination, a TCR clonal expansion and chaos score was defined as F50 clonal expansion divided by the chaos observed in the TCRdist matrix. Welch's t-statistics and random forest were used to reduce the features to some 13 V-J combinations, which were then used as input to a naive Bayes classifier. Thyroid-blood repertoire similarity was quantified with the Morisita-Horn index. TCRdb took the public reads, trimmed them with fastp at Q25, ran MiXCR for clone calling and kept in-frame beta chains. A single entry per CDR3 protein holds the most common genes and DNA from its merged rows. None of the V and J calls come from the authors' own analysis; TCRdb made them. Across this sample there are under 200,000 distinct CDR3 sequences, with about 40% seen only once. The ten largest clonotypes hold approximately 5.5% of the sample.

On the study overall, not on this receptor specifically: The 13-signature model separated ophthalmopathy from stable hyperthyroidism with over 85% sensitivity and 81% to 82% specificity in cross-validation, and 80%/75% in the test set. In validation, the model predicted ophthalmopathy progression with nearly 71% sensitivity and roughly 72% specificity; 12 predicted patients were CT-confirmed with GO in a median of approximately 6.2 months. No statistical method was used to predetermine the sample size, and group allocation was not hidden from the investigators. Most expanded thyroid clonotypes with frequency above 0.001 were also detected in blood, suggesting blood repertoires may reflect the thyroid immune response.

Specimen: peripheral blood. This clonotype originated in a woman between 40 and 50 years old with Graves' ophthalmopathy. Donor details come from another sample of the same person, matched by shared clones. The chain uses TRBV5-1 and TRBJ1-5; a tentative D call is TRBD1 (5 bases match). The nucleotides read TGCGCCAGCAGCATAGGACATAATAGCAATCAGCCCCAGCATTTT. This encodes CASSIGHNSNQPQHF. The variable domain in full, with residues beyond the CDR3 obtained from the reference TRBV5-1 and TRBJ1-5 genes, is KAGVTQTPRYLIKTRGQQVTLSCSPISGHRSVSWYQQTPGQGLQFLFEYFSETQRNKGNFPGRFSGRQFSNSRSEMNVSTLELGDSALYLCASSIGHNSNQPQHFGDGTRLSIL.